Listed below are T cell receptor beta chains from one sample, sequenced in a study of T cell repertoires in cytomegalovirus infection. These TCRs are of unknown antigen specificity. A single record per CDR3 protein comes from TCRdb applying MiXCR to the reads. Of approximately 600,000 distinct CDR3 sequences listed, under 45% were seen once; the top ten hold 48%. This material consisted of cultured PBMCs, taken from culture after CMV antigen stimulation. The origin of the receptors is a human donor in good health (CMV status not recorded). Some clones in this sample may be carry-over from other donors' samples. CDR3s include the opening cysteine and the closing phenylalanine or tryptophan. The order of the fields is clone size, V gene, D gene, J gene, CDR3 DNA, CDR3 protein. A D gene is named only where the DNA matches it firmly. Clone size is shown for a subset of rows, as once, few, many or a class of expanded clone.

clone size: few
V gene: TRBV10-3
D gene: NA
J gene: TRBJ1-5
CDR3 DNA: TGTGCCATCAGGGGGAGTGGGAATCAGCCCCAGCATTTT
CDR3 protein: CAIRGSGNQPQHF

clone size: NA
V gene: TRBV9
D gene: NA
J gene: TRBJ2-1
CDR3 DNA: TGTGCCAGCAGCCCAGCTGGCTGGCGGGGCGATGAGCAGTTCTTC
CDR3 protein: CASSPAGWRGDEQFF

clone size: few
V gene: TRBV2
D gene: NA
J gene: TRBJ1-1
CDR3 DNA: TGTGCCAGCAGTCGTACACCAAGTGCGAACACTGAAGCTTTCTTT
CDR3 protein: CASSRTPSANTEAFF

clone size: NA
V gene: TRBV2
D gene: TRBD1
J gene: TRBJ2-1
CDR3 DNA: TGTGCCAGCAGTGGACAGGGTAGCTACAATGAGCAGTTCTTC
CDR3 protein: CASSGQGSYNEQFF

clone size: many
V gene: TRBV7-2
D gene: TRBD2
J gene: TRBJ2-3
CDR3 DNA: TGTGCCAGCAGCATCCGACTAGCGGGAGTAGATACGCAGTATTTT
CDR3 protein: CASSIRLAGVDTQYF

clone size: NA
V gene: TRBV2
D gene: NA
J gene: TRBJ2-3
CDR3 DNA: TGTGCCACCGCGGTGGGTTCAGATACGCAGTATTTT
CDR3 protein: CATAVGSDTQYF

clone size: NA
V gene: TRBV20-1
D gene: NA
J gene: TRBJ1-2
CDR3 DNA: TGCAGTGCTAGGACCCAGGGCAGGTGGGACTATGGCTACACCTTC
CDR3 protein: CSARTQGRWDYGYTF

clone size: few
V gene: TRBV6-1
D gene: TRBD1
J gene: TRBJ1-5
CDR3 DNA: TGTGCCAGCACCCTGACAGGGGCTGGGGAACAGCCCCAGCATTTT
CDR3 protein: CASTLTGAGEQPQHF

clone size: NA
V gene: TRBV6-5
D gene: NA
J gene: TRBJ1-2
CDR3 DNA: TGTGCCAGCAGTATCAGGGGTGGTTATGGCTACACCTTC
CDR3 protein: CASSIRGGYGYTF

clone size: few
V gene: TRBV12-3/TRBV12-4
D gene: NA
J gene: TRBJ2-5
CDR3 DNA: TGTGCCAGCAGTTTAACGGGGACCCAGTACTTC
CDR3 protein: CASSLTGTQYF

clone size: few
V gene: TRBV6-1
D gene: TRBD1
J gene: TRBJ2-1
CDR3 DNA: TGTGCCAGCAGTCTCCGGGACAGGGTTGTTGAGCAGTTCTTC
CDR3 protein: CASSLRDRVVEQFF

clone size: few
V gene: TRBV18
D gene: TRBD1
J gene: TRBJ2-6
CDR3 DNA: TGTGCCAGCTCACCGTCGACAGGGGTCGGCTCTGGGGCCAACGTCCTGACTTTC
CDR3 protein: CASSPSTGVGSGANVLTF

clone size: NA
V gene: TRBV27
D gene: NA
J gene: TRBJ2-7
CDR3 DNA: TGTGCCAGCAGTTTAAGAGGGAAACACGAGCAGTACTTC
CDR3 protein: CASSLRGKHEQYF

clone size: NA
V gene: TRBV18
D gene: NA
J gene: TRBJ1-4
CDR3 DNA: TGTGCCAGCTCACCAGGGATAAATGAAAAACTGTTTTTT
CDR3 protein: CASSPGINEKLFF

clone size: NA
V gene: TRBV7-2
D gene: NA
J gene: TRBJ2-7
CDR3 DNA: TGTGCCAGCAGCTCCACAGCCTTCTACGAGCAGTACTTC
CDR3 protein: CASSSTAFYEQYF

clone size: few
V gene: TRBV7-9
D gene: NA
J gene: TRBJ2-6
CDR3 DNA: TGTGCCAGCAGCAGCGGACCCAAATTATTCTCTGGGGCCAACGTCCTGACTTTC
CDR3 protein: CASSSGPKLFSGANVLTF

clone size: NA
V gene: TRBV5-1
D gene: TRBD1
J gene: TRBJ2-6
CDR3 DNA: TGCGCCAGCAGCCACGACAGGGATGCTGGGGCCAACGTCCTGACTTTC
CDR3 protein: CASSHDRDAGANVLTF

clone size: NA
V gene: TRBV11-2
D gene: NA
J gene: TRBJ1-6
CDR3 DNA: TGTGCCAGCAGCTTAGTTTCCATTGCCGTTTATAATTCACCCCTCCACTTT
CDR3 protein: CASSLVSIAVYNSPLHF

clone size: few
V gene: TRBV7-8
D gene: TRBD2
J gene: TRBJ2-2
CDR3 DNA: TGTGCCAGCAGTTGGACTAGCGGGACCCACGGGGAGCTGTTTTTT
CDR3 protein: CASSWTSGTHGELFF

clone size: NA
V gene: TRBV19
D gene: TRBD2
J gene: TRBJ2-3
CDR3 DNA: TGTGCCAGTAGTATGCGTGGACACCCGGGACTAGGGGAACGGGATACGCAGTATTTT
CDR3 protein: CASSMRGHPGLGERDTQYF

clone size: few
V gene: TRBV6-1
D gene: NA
J gene: TRBJ2-1
CDR3 DNA: TGTGCCAGCAGTGGAAAACCCAGCGGCGATGAGCAGTTCTTC
CDR3 protein: CASSGKPSGDEQFF

clone size: NA
V gene: TRBV6-6
D gene: TRBD2
J gene: TRBJ2-7
CDR3 DNA: TGTGCCAGCAGTTCATTAGGACTAGCGGCGTCCTACGAGCAGTACTTC
CDR3 protein: CASSSLGLAASYEQYF

clone size: NA
V gene: TRBV5-5
D gene: NA
J gene: TRBJ2-1
CDR3 DNA: TGTGCCAGCAGCTTGGTTCCTGAACAGGGAAATGAGCAGTTCTTC
CDR3 protein: CASSLVPEQGNEQFF

clone size: NA
V gene: TRBV25-1
D gene: NA
J gene: TRBJ1-4
CDR3 DNA: TGTGCCAGCAGTCAGGGGCGCGAAAAACTGTTTTTT
CDR3 protein: CASSQGREKLFF

clone size: few
V gene: TRBV5-6
D gene: NA
J gene: TRBJ2-3
CDR3 DNA: TGTGCCAGCAGTCGTAGCCGAGAGATAAACACAGATACGCAGTATTTT
CDR3 protein: CASSRSREINTDTQYF

clone size: NA
V gene: TRBV29-1
D gene: NA
J gene: TRBJ2-7
CDR3 DNA: TGCAGCGTTGAAGGGCCGTACGAGCAGTACTTC
CDR3 protein: CSVEGPYEQYF

clone size: NA
V gene: TRBV7-2
D gene: TRBD2
J gene: TRBJ2-7
CDR3 DNA: TGTGCCAGCAGCTTTTTAGCGGGAGGGTACGAGCAGTACTTC
CDR3 protein: CASSFLAGGYEQYF

clone size: NA
V gene: TRBV12-3/TRBV12-4
D gene: NA
J gene: TRBJ1-1
CDR3 DNA: TGTGCCAGCAGTTTAATAGCCGGACACACTGAAGCTTTCTTT
CDR3 protein: CASSLIAGHTEAFF

clone size: few
V gene: TRBV12-3/TRBV12-4
D gene: TRBD2
J gene: TRBJ2-3
CDR3 DNA: TGTGCCAGCACCCCCTCAGCGGGGGGCACAGATACGCAGTATTTT
CDR3 protein: CASTPSAGGTDTQYF

clone size: many
V gene: TRBV7-6
D gene: NA
J gene: TRBJ1-5
CDR3 DNA: TGTGCCAGCAGCCCTGCAAGGAATCAGCCCCAGCATTTT
CDR3 protein: CASSPARNQPQHF

clone size: NA
V gene: TRBV30
D gene: NA
J gene: TRBJ2-1
CDR3 DNA: TGTGCCTGGAGTCCCCTTGGGGGAGCCGAGCAGTTCTTC
CDR3 protein: CAWSPLGGAEQFF

clone size: many
V gene: TRBV7-2
D gene: TRBD1
J gene: TRBJ2-1
CDR3 DNA: TGTGCCAGCAGCGTATCAGGGGGCAATGAGCAGTTCTTC
CDR3 protein: CASSVSGGNEQFF

clone size: NA
V gene: TRBV29-1
D gene: NA
J gene: TRBJ1-2
CDR3 DNA: TGCAGCGTTGAGGAGCGGAATGGCTACACCTTC
CDR3 protein: CSVEERNGYTF

clone size: NA
V gene: TRBV7-2
D gene: NA
J gene: TRBJ1-1
CDR3 DNA: TGTGCCAGTGGCAGGCGGAACACTGAAGCTTTCTTT
CDR3 protein: CASGRRNTEAFF

clone size: NA
V gene: TRBV19
D gene: NA
J gene: TRBJ1-2
CDR3 DNA: TGTGCCACCTCCCCGAAGGCTATCTATGGCTACACCTTC
CDR3 protein: CATSPKAIYGYTF

clone size: NA
V gene: TRBV20-1
D gene: TRBD2
J gene: TRBJ2-1
CDR3 DNA: TGCAGTGCTAGAGATAGCGGGAGGGCCATCGATGAGCAGTTCTTC
CDR3 protein: CSARDSGRAIDEQFF

clone size: NA
V gene: TRBV19
D gene: NA
J gene: TRBJ2-3
CDR3 DNA: TGTGCCAGTAGTACTGGAGGGCCGGGCACAGATACGCAGTATTTT
CDR3 protein: CASSTGGPGTDTQYF

clone size: once
V gene: TRBV7-8
D gene: NA
J gene: TRBJ2-7
CDR3 DNA: TGTGCCAGCAGGGAAGGAGTAAGTGACGAGCAGTACTTC
CDR3 protein: CASREGVSDEQYF

clone size: NA
V gene: TRBV7-9
D gene: NA
J gene: TRBJ1-6
CDR3 DNA: TGTGCCAGCAGCTTCGACAGCAGTAATTCACCCCTCCACTTT
CDR3 protein: CASSFDSSNSPLHF

clone size: NA
V gene: TRBV18
D gene: TRBD1
J gene: TRBJ1-1
CDR3 DNA: TGTGCCAGCTCACCACGACAGGGGCGGCCTGAAGCTTTCTTT
CDR3 protein: CASSPRQGRPEAFF

clone size: few
V gene: TRBV19
D gene: NA
J gene: TRBJ1-1
CDR3 DNA: TGTGCCAGTAGTACGTGGCAGGAAGCTTTCTTT
CDR3 protein: CASSTWQEAFF

clone size: NA
V gene: TRBV18
D gene: NA
J gene: TRBJ1-3
CDR3 DNA: TGTGCCAGCTCACCGCTCGAACCGGGATTCGGAAACACCATATATTTT
CDR3 protein: CASSPLEPGFGNTIYF

clone size: NA
V gene: TRBV4-1
D gene: NA
J gene: TRBJ1-4
CDR3 DNA: TGCGCCAGCAGCCAACAGACAGCCGTTAATGAAAAACTGTTTTTT
CDR3 protein: CASSQQTAVNEKLFF

clone size: NA
V gene: TRBV7-9
D gene: TRBD2
J gene: TRBJ2-7
CDR3 DNA: TGTGCCAGCAGCTTAGTGGGGCGGGGGGGCACAACCTACGAGCAGTACTTC
CDR3 protein: CASSLVGRGGTTYEQYF

clone size: NA
V gene: TRBV9
D gene: TRBD2
J gene: TRBJ2-3
CDR3 DNA: TGTGCCAGCAGCGTAGATAGCGGGGGGGCCACAGATACGCAGTATTTT
CDR3 protein: CASSVDSGGATDTQYF

clone size: NA
V gene: TRBV5-4
D gene: NA
J gene: TRBJ1-1
CDR3 DNA: TGTGCCAGCAGCCTAGACGTAGTTGGGTGGACTGAAGCTTTCTTT
CDR3 protein: CASSLDVVGWTEAFF

clone size: NA
V gene: TRBV20-1
D gene: NA
J gene: TRBJ2-1
CDR3 DNA: TGCAGTGCCCCCCCCCTCCTCTCCTACAATGAGCAGTTCTTC
CDR3 protein: CSAPPLLSYNEQFF

clone size: many
V gene: TRBV7-2
D gene: NA
J gene: TRBJ2-7
CDR3 DNA: TGTGCCAGCAGCTTATGGCAGGGGGGAACCTACGAGCAGTACTTC
CDR3 protein: CASSLWQGGTYEQYF

clone size: few
V gene: TRBV27
D gene: NA
J gene: TRBJ2-5
CDR3 DNA: TGTGCCAGCAGTTTAAGCCCGCGAGAGACCCAGTACTTC
CDR3 protein: CASSLSPRETQYF

clone size: NA
V gene: TRBV6-1
D gene: NA
J gene: TRBJ1-2
CDR3 DNA: TGTGCCAGCAGTGACCAAGCCACAGGGATCTATGGCTACACCTTC
CDR3 protein: CASSDQATGIYGYTF

clone size: NA
V gene: TRBV4-1
D gene: TRBD1
J gene: TRBJ1-5
CDR3 DNA: TGCGCCAGCAGCCAAGTCGGGACAGGGAAGCCCCAGCATTTT
CDR3 protein: CASSQVGTGKPQHF

clone size: NA
V gene: TRBV12-3/TRBV12-4
D gene: NA
J gene: TRBJ1-2
CDR3 DNA: TGTGCCAGCAGTTTCAGGACGGGCTATGGCTACACCTTC
CDR3 protein: CASSFRTGYGYTF

clone size: few
V gene: TRBV7-2
D gene: TRBD2
J gene: TRBJ2-3
CDR3 DNA: TGTGCCAGCAGTTACGGCGCGGGAGTAACAGATACGCAGTATTTT
CDR3 protein: CASSYGAGVTDTQYF

clone size: NA
V gene: TRBV12-3/TRBV12-4
D gene: NA
J gene: TRBJ2-1
CDR3 DNA: TGTGCCAGCAGTTTGGGTGGGAGGACACCGACTAGAGTCGGTGAGCAGTTCTTC
CDR3 protein: CASSLGGRTPTRVGEQFF

clone size: NA
V gene: TRBV11-2
D gene: NA
J gene: TRBJ2-7
CDR3 DNA: TGTGCCAGCAGCTTAGCAGACAGGCGGGCCTACGAGCAGTACTTC
CDR3 protein: CASSLADRRAYEQYF

clone size: many
V gene: TRBV7-2
D gene: NA
J gene: TRBJ2-7
CDR3 DNA: TGTGCCAGCAGCTTTGGGTTGATCTTTGGAGGATCGGGAGAGCAGTACTTC
CDR3 protein: CASSFGLIFGGSGEQYF

clone size: NA
V gene: TRBV27
D gene: TRBD2
J gene: TRBJ2-5
CDR3 DNA: TGTGCCAGCAGTTCGAGTAGCGGGGGGGGGGGGGAGACCCAGTACTTC
CDR3 protein: CASSSSSGGGGETQYF